The source of this TCR beta chain is a study of CD8 T cells in ankylosing spondylitis. The CDR3 sequence is 15 residues long. Germline assignment: CDR1 MDHEN and CDR2 SYDVKM. Details on this clonotype: Its matching antigen is unknown. The junction differs from germline at one of its ends, possibly a read error.

Quantitative 5'-RACE with molecular barcodes was used to make the TCR beta libraries. In TCRdb, the 5' RACE reads were re-called with MiXCR into one record per CDR3 protein. The top ten hold roughly a fifth of the sample, which has over 200,000 distinct CDR3 sequences, about 10% seen once. Study findings and constraints: In synovial fluid and blood from reactive arthritis, some motif variants were previously reported. Researchers reportedly found disease-linked clones significantly enriched in matched ankylosing spondylitis synovial fluid. Clones linked to the disease showed a CD8+ phenotype. They occurred at relatively low frequencies in peripheral blood.

The sequencing input was blood, either unsorted or a sorted T cell fraction (not recorded which). The rearrangement uses TRBV28 and TRBJ2-2; tentative D call: TRBD1 (6 bases). This sequence was found in a male donor with ankylosing spondylitis or in good health (not recorded which). CDR3 bases: TGTGCCACCTTTTTAGGCGGGCAGGGGACCGTGGAGCTGTTTTTT. Translation gives CATFLGGQGTVELFF.